This T cell receptor beta chain originates from a study of regulatory T cells in long-lasting Graves disease. In this sample, this clonotype turned up many times. Its matching antigen is unknown. Library construction for TCR beta used iRepertoire HTBI primers and Arm-PCR of CDR3 regions. TCRdb called the multiplex PCR reads again in MiXCR, with one record for every CDR3 protein. The data contain roughly 420,000 distinct CDR3 sequences, less than 20% of them singletons. Regarding the study as a whole: Accuracy was perhaps lowered by the small sample size.

Time point defined: newly diagnosed GD, antithyroid drugs for less than 3 months. PBMC-derived RNA was used for the TCR library. This sample was shared with a second study, whose subject was T cells in Graves' hyperthyroidism and ophthalmopathy.

This specimen was peripheral blood mononuclear cells (PBMCs), taken at new diagnosis, from a patient treated with antithyroid drugs. This sequence originates from a woman between 18 and 29 years old with Graves disease.

In DNA form, the CDR3 reads TGTGCCAGCAGCCCGGTCCCGGGACTAGCGGGAGCCTCCTACGAGCAGTACTTC. Protein: CASSPVPGLAGASYEQYF. The gene calls are TRBV3-1 and TRBJ2-7; 14 bases align to TRBD2. This CDR3 region has 18 residues. From germline, CDR1 is LGHDT and CDR2 YNNKEL (reference sequence). Trimming removed 4 bases from V and 0 bases from J; junction bases left unmatched: 8.